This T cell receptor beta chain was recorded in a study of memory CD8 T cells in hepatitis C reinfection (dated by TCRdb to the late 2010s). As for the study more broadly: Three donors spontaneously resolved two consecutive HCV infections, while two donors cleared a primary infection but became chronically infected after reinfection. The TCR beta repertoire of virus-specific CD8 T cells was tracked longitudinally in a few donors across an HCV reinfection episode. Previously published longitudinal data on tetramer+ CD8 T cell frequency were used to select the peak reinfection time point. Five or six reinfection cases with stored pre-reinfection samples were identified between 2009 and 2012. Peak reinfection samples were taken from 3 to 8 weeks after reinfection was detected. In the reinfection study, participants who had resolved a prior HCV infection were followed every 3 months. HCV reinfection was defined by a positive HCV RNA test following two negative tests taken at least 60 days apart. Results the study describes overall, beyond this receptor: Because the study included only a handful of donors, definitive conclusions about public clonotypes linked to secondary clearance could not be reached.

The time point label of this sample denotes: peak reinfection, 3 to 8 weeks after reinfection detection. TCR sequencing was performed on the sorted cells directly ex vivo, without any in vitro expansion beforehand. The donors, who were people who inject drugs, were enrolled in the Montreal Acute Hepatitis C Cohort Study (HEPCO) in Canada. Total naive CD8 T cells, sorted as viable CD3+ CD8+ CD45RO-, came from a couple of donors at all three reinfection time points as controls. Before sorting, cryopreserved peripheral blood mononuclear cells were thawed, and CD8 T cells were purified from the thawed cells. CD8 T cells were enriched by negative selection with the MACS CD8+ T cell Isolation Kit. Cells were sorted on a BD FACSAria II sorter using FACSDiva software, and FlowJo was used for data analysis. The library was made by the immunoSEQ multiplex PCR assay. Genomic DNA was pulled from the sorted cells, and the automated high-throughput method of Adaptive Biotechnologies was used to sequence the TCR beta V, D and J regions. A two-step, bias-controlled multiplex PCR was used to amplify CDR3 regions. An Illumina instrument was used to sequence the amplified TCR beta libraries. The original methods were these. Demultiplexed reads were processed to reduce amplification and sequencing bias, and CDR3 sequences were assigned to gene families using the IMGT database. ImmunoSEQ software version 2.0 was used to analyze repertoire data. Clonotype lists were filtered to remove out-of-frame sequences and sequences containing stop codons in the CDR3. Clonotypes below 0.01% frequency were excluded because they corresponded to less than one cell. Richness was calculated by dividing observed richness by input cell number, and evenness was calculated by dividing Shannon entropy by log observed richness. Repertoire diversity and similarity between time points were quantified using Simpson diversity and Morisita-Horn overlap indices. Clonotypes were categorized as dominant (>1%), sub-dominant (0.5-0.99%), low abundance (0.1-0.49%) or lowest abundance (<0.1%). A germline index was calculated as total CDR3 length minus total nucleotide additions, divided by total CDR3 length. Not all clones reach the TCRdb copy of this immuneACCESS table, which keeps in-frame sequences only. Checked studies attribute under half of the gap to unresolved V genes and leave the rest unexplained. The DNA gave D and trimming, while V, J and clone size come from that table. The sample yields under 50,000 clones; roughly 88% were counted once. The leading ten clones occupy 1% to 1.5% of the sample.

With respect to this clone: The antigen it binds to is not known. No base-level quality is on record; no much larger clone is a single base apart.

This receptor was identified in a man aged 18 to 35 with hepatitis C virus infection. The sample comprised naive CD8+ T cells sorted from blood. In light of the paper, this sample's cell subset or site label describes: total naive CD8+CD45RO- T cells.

CDR3 loop: CASSLAGPQGALGYTF. The DNA sequence is as follows: TGTGCCAGCAGCTTGGCGGGGCCACAGGGGGCGCTTGGCTACACCTTC. The rearranged chain carries TRBV5-4 and TRBJ1-2; 9 central bases correspond to TRBD1. Taken from the germline V gene (reference sequence), the CDR1 and CDR2 loops are SGHNT and YYREEE. The CDR3 runs 16 residues from the cysteine to the phenylalanine. Only the CDR3 DNA stays, 48 bases, in frame from base 1. Unmatched junction bases come to 10, with V trimmed by 0 bases and J by 7 bases.